These T cell receptor beta chains were read from a single sample in a study of shared clonotypes between healthy human individuals. Repertoires were generated with immunoSEQ multiplex PCR, while TCRdb's copy carries only in-frame clones and drops some. The sample holds some 690,000 clones; 80% to 95% are singletons and the top ten take 30% to 40%. The sequencing input was memory CD8+ T cells from PBMCs. All receptors come from a young man in good health. Some clones in this sample may be carry-over from other donors' samples. Each CDR3 is given with its conserved first and last residue. Each record gives: D gene, J gene, V gene, CDR3 DNA, CDR3 protein. A D gene is named only where the DNA matches it firmly.

TRBD1 | TRBJ2-4 | TRBV10-1 | TGCGCCAGCAGCCGGGACAGGGGGACCGGCATTCAGTACTTC | CASSRDRGTGIQYF
. | TRBJ2-5 | TRBV9 | TGTGCCAGCAGCGGGTTGGGCGAGACCCAGTACTTC | CASSGLGETQYF
TRBD2 | TRBJ2-1 | TRBV9 | TGTGCCAGCAGCGTGACTAGCGGGACTTACAATGAGCAGTTCTTC | CASSVTSGTYNEQFF
. | TRBJ2-1 | TRBV7-9 | TGTGCCAGCAGCTTACCCCTGGGAAATGAGCAGTTCTTC | CASSLPLGNEQFF
. | TRBJ2-2 | TRBV6-5 | TGTGCCAGCAGTTACGGGCTAGCTGCCGGGGAGCTGTTTTTT | CASSYGLAAGELFF
. | TRBJ1-5 | TRBV27 | TGTGCCAGCAGTCCCCGGGATTCTGATCAGCCCCAGCATTTT | CASSPRDSDQPQHF
. | TRBJ2-7 | TRBV28 | TGTGCCAGCAGTTTACCGGAAGAAGCCTACGAGCAGTACTTC | CASSLPEEAYEQYF
. | TRBJ1-1 | TRBV5-1 | TGCGCCAGCAGCTCCGAATTTCCCAACACTGAAGCTTTCTTT | CASSSEFPNTEAFF
TRBD2 | TRBJ2-7 | TRBV28 | TGTGCCAGCAGACCAACCTGGCGGGAGGGCCGCGAGCAGTACTTC | CASRPTWREGREQYF
TRBD2 | TRBJ2-1 | TRBV7-8 | TGTGCCAGCAGCCCTCAGGCTAGCGGGAGGAACAATGAGCAGTTCTTC | CASSPQASGRNNEQFF
TRBD1 | TRBJ2-7 | TRBV4-1 | TGCGCCAGCAGCGGCGGGACAGGGAACTCCTACGAGCAGTACTTC | CASSGGTGNSYEQYF
. | TRBJ1-1 | TRBV9 | TGTGCCAGCAGCGTAGTTCCAGGGGACACTGAAGCTTTCTTT | CASSVVPGDTEAFF